A selection of T cell receptor beta chains follows, all from one sample in a study of identical twins. Using its own MiXCR run on the 5' RACE reads, TCRdb lists one record per CDR3 protein. The data contain fewer than 250,000 distinct CDR3 sequences, around 10% of them singletons. The sample comprised memory (CD45RO+) T cells sorted from blood. The receptors come from a woman between 18 and 29 years old in good health. The CDR3 runs from the conserved cysteine through the conserved F or W.

v_call cdr3_length cdr3_aa
TRBV11-2 15 CASSLSRGETDTQYF
TRBV5-1 13 CASSPVPFGELFF
TRBV20-1 11 CSARPSGGYTF
TRBV20-1 11 CSATPGEPQYF
TRBV7-3 14 CASSLGTDGTGYTF
TRBV20-1 14 CSARDPGGNSPLHF
TRBV5-6 16 CASSPARLALYNEQFF
TRBV6-2/TRBV6-3 14 CASSQQGRYTEAFF
TRBV12-3/TRBV12-4 14 CASSFKGMGEKLFF
TRBV5-1 14 CASSFTDRVYEQYF
TRBV7-8 12 CASSRTSAEQYF
TRBV25-1 14 CASSESGTKTKQYF
TRBV27 14 CASSSGGDNTEAFF
TRBV15 14 CATSTGGNTGELFF
TRBV7-2 17 CASSRRAGQGASFEQFF
TRBV11-1 16 CASSPGRGSHQETQYF
TRBV27 13 CASSLQGAYEQYF
TRBV15 17 CATSRGSEGRSLNTIYF
TRBV7-9 13 CASQATSLNEQFF
TRBV6-5 18 CASSYSTPRDRAYNEQFF
TRBV5-1 13 CASSSRRDYGYTF